Each of the 30 T cell receptor beta chains below was sequenced from the same sample in a study of T-cell memory formation after mild COVID-19. TCRdb reprocessed the 5' RACE reads via MiXCR and lists one record per CDR3 protein. Of 90,000 to 130,000 distinct CDR3 sequences listed, roughly 19% were seen once; the top ten hold about 6%. The sample comprised PBMCs or a T cell subset sorted from them (not recorded which). All receptors derive from a man aged 18 to 29 who had mild COVID-19 (a few samples of this study predate the infection). Cell type and time point are not known.

In this sample, this clonotype turned up a few times. V and J are TRBV5-1 and TRBJ2-5, with D possibly being TRBD1 (6 bases). V was trimmed by 3 bases and J by 7 bases, leaving 19 bases between them. CDR1 is SGHRS and CDR2 is YFSETQ in the germline V gene. The CDR3 is 15 amino acids. The CDR3 spells CASSSDWTASGTQYF. The CDR3 DNA reads TGCGCCAGCAGCTCAGACTGGACAGCCTCGGGGACCCAGTACTTC.

This clonotype has more than one count but fewer than ten. This rearrangement joins TRBV11-1 to TRBJ1-1, with D maybe TRBD1 (5 bases). Trimming removed 3 bases from V and 10 bases from J, with 15 bases in between. This CDR3 region has 13 residues. The germline CDR1 and CDR2 sequences are SGHAT and FQDESV (reference sequence). The CDR3 sequence is CASSFDIRAVAFF. CDR3 DNA: TGTGCCAGCAGCTTCGACATCAGGGCGGTAGCTTTCTTT. The full variable domain, its missing parts supplied by reference TRBV11-1 and TRBJ1-1, is EAEVAQSPRYKITEKSQAVAFWCDPISGHATLYWYRQILGQGPELLVQFQDESVVDDSQLPKDRFSAERLKGVDSTLKIQPAELGDSAMYLCASSFDIRAVAFFGQGTRLTVV.

This clonotype appeared many times. The chain employs TRBV5-1 and TRBJ2-1, with D possibly TRBD1 on 6 matching bases. CDR3 length: 12 residues. Germline-derived CDR1 and CDR2 are SGHRS and YFSETQ. With 2 bases removed from V and 6 bases from J, the gap between germline ends came to 6 bases. CDR3 nucleotides: TGCGCCAGCAGCTTAGGGGGCAATGAGCAGTTCTTC. Protein sequence: CASSLGGNEQFF.

The chain has TRBV19 and TRBJ2-3; D unresolved. The CDR3 has 16 residues. CDR1 and CDR2 (germline): LNHDA, SQIVND (reference sequence). The V and J ends lost 5 bases and 2 bases respectively, with 17 bases between them. CDR3 in amino acids: CASSPRHSTNTDTQYF. The CDR3 bases are TGTGCCAGTAGTCCCAGACACTCAACGAACACAGATACGCAGTATTTT.

This clonotype was recorded a few times. The chain joins TRBV5-1 to TRBJ2-3; 13 nucleotides align to TRBD2. The germline V gene has CDR1 SGHRS and CDR2 YFSETQ. CDR3 size: 14 residues. Losses at the gene ends were 4 bases for V and 6 bases for J; bases not matched to a gene: 2. CDR3 sequence: CASSQTSGGDTQYF. The CDR3 nucleotides are TGCGCCAGCAGCCAGACTAGCGGGGGGGATACGCAGTATTTT.

V gene TRBV2 combines with J gene TRBJ2-2, with unresolved D. The CDR3 totals 17 residues. The germline V gene encodes CDR1 SNHLY and CDR2 FYNNEI. With 8 bases removed from V and 6 bases from J, the gap between germline ends came to 25 bases. As DNA, the CDR3 is TGTGCCAGCGGGCCGAGACGTGTTGGTCAAGGCGCCGGGGAGCTGTTTTTT. Amino acid sequence: CASGPRRVGQGAGELFF.

This chain joins TRBV15 and TRBJ1-1; 7 bases are a match to TRBD1. The CDR3 has 15 amino acids. The germline V gene has CDR1 LNHNV and CDR2 YYDKDF (reference sequence). V shed 3 bases and J 6 bases; nucleotides not matched to a gene: 10. The CDR3 sequence: CATSSAGTVNPEAFF. The DNA for the CDR3 is TGTGCCACCAGCAGTGCCGGGACAGTTAACCCTGAAGCTTTCTTT.

This clonotype was detected a few times. This rearrangement joins TRBV7-2 to TRBJ2-1, with D possibly matching TRBD2 (5 bases). The germline V and J ends were trimmed by 5 bases and 16 bases, with 21 bases remaining between them. The CDR3 sequence is 13 residues long. The germline V gene has CDR1 SGHTA and CDR2 FQGNSA. CDR3 in amino acids: CASSPVRDPSGFF. The CDR3, as DNA: TGTGCCAGCAGCCCGGTGCGAGATCCAAGCGGCTTCTTC.

Sample share makes this clonotype medium-sized. The chain couples TRBV10-3 to TRBJ2-3; perhaps D is TRBD1 or TRBD2 (5 bases each). The germline V gene encodes CDR1 ENHRY and CDR2 SYGVKD. Trimming left V 3 bases short and J 3 bases short, with 13 bases between. The CDR3 covers 15 residues. CDR3 residues: CAISDPGTRTDTQYF. The CDR3 DNA reads as TGTGCCATCAGTGACCCCGGGACCCGAACAGATACGCAGTATTTT.

The sample holds a few counts of this clonotype. The chain joins TRBV10-3 to TRBJ2-2, with TRBD2 matching over 16 bases. Losses at the gene ends were 8 bases for V and 3 bases for J; bases not matched to a gene: 6. Germline assignment: CDR1 ENHRY and CDR2 SYGVKD. The CDR3 consists of 17 residues. In nucleotides, the CDR3 is TGTGCCATCGGCCCTGGGACTAGCGGGGGGGACACCGGGGAGCTGTTTTTT. It translates to CAIGPGTSGGDTGELFF.

The chain joins TRBV5-1 to TRBJ1-2; no firm D call. Germline V gene data show CDR1 as SGHRS and CDR2 as YFSETQ. Trimming removed 5 bases from V and 8 bases from J, with 10 bases in between. This CDR3 contains 11 residues. The CDR3 DNA sequence: TGCGCCAGCAGGAAAGAAGGGGGCTACACCTTC. Protein sequence: CASRKEGGYTF.

Many counts were recorded for this clonotype. This chain uses TRBV7-2 with TRBJ2-3; the D is unclear. V gave up 2 bases and J gave up 6 bases, with 6 bases separating them. This CDR3 contains 12 residues. Germline lookup yields CDR1 SGHTA and CDR2 FQGNSA. The CDR3 sequence is CASSLNADTQYF. Written as DNA, the CDR3 is TGTGCCAGCAGCTTAAACGCGGATACGCAGTATTTT.

V usage is TRBV6-2 or TRBV6-3 and J usage is TRBJ2-7; 12 bases are shared with TRBD1. The CDR3 contains 14 residues. The V segment lost 6 bases and the J segment 5 bases; nucleotides outside the gene matches: 5. Germline V gene lookup returns CDR1 MNHEY and CDR2 SVGEGT. The CDR3 region has the DNA TGTGCCAGCAGACCGGGACAGGGGGCCCACGAGCAGTACTTC. It codes for CASRPGQGAHEQYF.

The V and J genes are TRBV20-1 and TRBJ2-5; TRBD2 agrees at 9 bases. Germline assignment: CDR1 DFQATT and CDR2 SNEGSKA (reference sequence). V shed 1 base and J 2 bases; nucleotides not matched to a gene: 2. The CDR3 extends over 14 amino acids. This CDR3 reads CSARVAGGQETQYF. The DNA for the CDR3 is TGCAGTGCTAGAGTTGCGGGGGGGCAAGAGACCCAGTACTTC.

The gene calls are TRBV6-5 and TRBJ2-7; D uncertain. Trimming removed 7 bases from V and 4 bases from J, with 17 bases in between. The CDR3 is made up of 14 amino acids. The germline CDR1 and CDR2 sequences are MNHEY and SVGAGI. CDR3 protein: CASNSGPVAYEQYF. CDR3 coding DNA: TGTGCCAGCAACTCCGGCCCCGTTGCTTACGAGCAGTACTTC.

This clonotype has only a few counts. The chain links TRBV11-2 to TRBJ2-2, with a tentative D call TRBD1 (6 bases). Germline V lookup: CDR1 SGHAT, CDR2 FQNNGV. The CDR3 runs to 15 residues. Trimming removed 7 bases from V and 7 bases from J, with 19 bases in between. CDR3 nucleotides: TGTGCCAGCACCGGGCTCAGGGGACGGGGCGGGGAGCTGTTTTTT. As protein: CASTGLRGRGGELFF.

This clonotype was found once. V gene TRBV19 combines with J gene TRBJ2-2; 11 nucleotides match TRBD1. The germline CDR1 and CDR2 sequences are LNHDA and SQIVND (reference sequence). V lost 5 bases, J lost 6 bases, and 8 bases stayed unmatched. The CDR3 totals 16 residues. DNA for the CDR3: TGTGCCAGTAGTCCACGGACAGGGGGCAAAGCCGGGGAGCTGTTTTTT. Translation gives CASSPRTGGKAGELFF.

The chain has TRBV30 and TRBJ2-3; D is unclear. The germline CDR1 and CDR2 sequences are GTSNPN and SVGIG (reference sequence). With 4 bases removed from V and 2 bases from J, the gap between germline ends came to 7 bases. The CDR3 has 12 residues. CDR3 sequence (DNA): TGTGCCTGGAACCGACCCACAGATACGCAGTATTTT. This translates into CAWNRPTDTQYF.

This clonotype was detected many times. V usage is TRBV7-6 and J usage is TRBJ2-5; D unresolved. Trimming took 5 bases from V and 2 from J, leaving 9 bases between them. Germline-derived CDR1 and CDR2 are SGHVS and FNYEAQ. CDR3 length equals 13 residues. The chain's CDR3 is CASSGPAQETQYF. The CDR3 coding sequence is TGTGCCAGCAGCGGCCCCGCTCAAGAGACCCAGTACTTC.

This clonotype was seen a few times. The V gene is TRBV12-3 or TRBV12-4, the J gene TRBJ2-2, with D possibly matching TRBD2 (5 bases). The V gene lost 3 bases and the J gene lost 6 bases, with 11 bases spanning the gap. CDR3 length: 14 residues. Here the CDR3 DNA reads TGTGCCAGCAGTTTCGAGGGAAGCGCCGGGGAGCTGTTTTTT. Protein sequence: CASSFEGSAGELFF.

The V gene is TRBV12-3 or TRBV12-4, the J gene TRBJ1-5; 8 nucleotides match TRBD1. This CDR3 has 16 residues. Trimming cost V 1 base and J 0 bases; bases outside gene matches: 2. The CDR3, as DNA: TGTGCCAGCAGTTTAGGACAGGGGTATAGCAATCAGCCCCAGCATTTT. Amino acid sequence: CASSLGQGYSNQPQHF.

The V gene is TRBV7-3, the J gene TRBJ2-2; 8 bases align to TRBD1. Germline CDR1 SGHTA, CDR2 FQGTGA. The J segment lost 3 bases and the V segment lost 5 bases, leaving 5 bases of the junction unmatched. The CDR3 is 15 amino acids. The CDR3 here is CASSRRGPDTGELFF. For the CDR3, the DNA is TGTGCCAGCAGCCGCAGGGGGCCCGACACCGGGGAGCTGTTTTTT.

This clonotype was seen more than once but under ten times. This sequence joins TRBV20-1 and TRBJ1-6, with unresolved D. The V and J ends lost 3 bases and 5 bases respectively, with 8 bases between them. Per the germline V gene, CDR1 is DFQATT and CDR2 is SNEGSKA (reference sequence). This CDR3 region has 13 residues. CDR3 in amino acids: CSARYSHNSPLHF. The CDR3 DNA follows: TGCAGTGCTAGGTACAGCCATAATTCACCCCTCCACTTT.

The V and J genes are TRBV4-1 and TRBJ1-1; 11 bases agree with TRBD1. This CDR3 comprises 17 residues. Trimming took 3 bases from V and 5 from J; bases not matched to a gene: 11. Germline V gives CDR1 MGHRA, CDR2 YSYEKL. The CDR3 loop reads CASSHGHTRDRGTEAFF. CDR3 in DNA: TGCGCCAGCAGCCATGGACACACCCGGGACAGGGGGACTGAAGCTTTCTTT.

This clonotype turned up a few times. CDR3 DNA: TGTGCCAGCAGTCTTGCCTTCATAATGGCTAATGAAAAACTGTTTTTT. Translating gives CASSLAFIMANEKLFF. The chain couples TRBV7-9 to TRBJ1-4, with D unclear. Germline CDR1 and CDR2: SEHNR and FQNEAQ (reference sequence). The V end was cut by 6 bases, the J end by 3 bases, with 17 bases between. This CDR3 is built from 16 residues.

This clonotype has only a few counts. The chain recombines TRBV7-2 with TRBJ2-3; D is possibly TRBD2 (6 bases). The CDR3 is 13 amino acids. Germline loops: CDR1 SGHTA, CDR2 FQGNSA. Trimming shortened V by 11 bases and J by 5 bases, and 17 bases separated the two germline ends. CDR3 DNA: TGTGCCTCCAAGGCTGCGGGGATAGATACGCAGTATTTT. This translates into CASKAAGIDTQYF.

The chain recombines TRBV7-2 with TRBJ2-1; possibly TRBD1 for D (5 bases). The V gene lost 1 base and the J gene lost 7 bases, with 8 bases spanning the gap. The germline CDR1 and CDR2 sequences are SGHTA and FQGNSA. The CDR3 length is 13 residues. The CDR3 DNA reads TGTGCCAGCAGCTTAGGGGGCTGGAATGAGCAGTTCTTC. Translating it yields CASSLGGWNEQFF.

The chain recombines TRBV18 with TRBJ1-3; no clear D. CDR1 and CDR2 from the germline V gene are KGHSH and LQKENI. Between the trimmed V and J ends, which lost 6 bases and 4 bases, there was a span of 16 bases. The CDR3 contains 15 residues. As DNA, the CDR3 is TGTGCCAGCTCGAGCATCCGGGAGTTAGGAAACACCATATATTTT. Translated: CASSSIRELGNTIYF.

The chain is built from TRBV20-1 and TRBJ1-1; perhaps TRBD1 as D (5 bases). Per the germline V gene, CDR1 is DFQATT and CDR2 is SNEGSKA (reference sequence). The V end lost 0 bases, the J end lost 0 bases, and 8 bases lay between the germline ends. CDR3 length: 14 amino acids. CDR3 nucleotides: TGCAGTGCTAGAGACGGGGGTTTGAACACTGAAGCTTTCTTT. It is translated as CSARDGGLNTEAFF.

This clonotype showed up just a few times. The chain combines TRBV11-2 with TRBJ2-3; D call uncertain. The CDR3 covers 13 residues. Germline V gene sequence: CDR1 SGHAT, CDR2 FQNNGV. V shed 2 bases and J shed 2 bases, with 5 bases lying between them. The CDR3 loop reads CASSLSHTDTQYF. DNA of the CDR3: TGTGCCAGCAGCTTAAGTCACACAGATACGCAGTATTTT.